This entry is about one TCR beta chain. The CDR3 spans 16 residues. Germline CDR1 and CDR2: SGHRS and YFSETQ. V lost 3 bases and J lost 5; bases outside the gene matches: 10. This sample is part of a study of control samples from healthy donors and cancer patients. TCRdb's table, derived via immunoSEQ multiplex PCR, lists solely in-frame clones and lacks some. The data contain some 140,000 clones, around nine tenths of them singletons. The gene calls are TRBV5-1 and TRBJ1-4; 7 bases agree with TRBD1. Sequences were obtained from blood. This TCR derives from a woman aged 25 to 39 in good health. CDR3 loop: CASSSTPGQPNEKLFF. For the CDR3, the DNA is TGCGCCAGCAGCTCCACTCCGGGACAGCCGAATGAAAAACTGTTTTTT.